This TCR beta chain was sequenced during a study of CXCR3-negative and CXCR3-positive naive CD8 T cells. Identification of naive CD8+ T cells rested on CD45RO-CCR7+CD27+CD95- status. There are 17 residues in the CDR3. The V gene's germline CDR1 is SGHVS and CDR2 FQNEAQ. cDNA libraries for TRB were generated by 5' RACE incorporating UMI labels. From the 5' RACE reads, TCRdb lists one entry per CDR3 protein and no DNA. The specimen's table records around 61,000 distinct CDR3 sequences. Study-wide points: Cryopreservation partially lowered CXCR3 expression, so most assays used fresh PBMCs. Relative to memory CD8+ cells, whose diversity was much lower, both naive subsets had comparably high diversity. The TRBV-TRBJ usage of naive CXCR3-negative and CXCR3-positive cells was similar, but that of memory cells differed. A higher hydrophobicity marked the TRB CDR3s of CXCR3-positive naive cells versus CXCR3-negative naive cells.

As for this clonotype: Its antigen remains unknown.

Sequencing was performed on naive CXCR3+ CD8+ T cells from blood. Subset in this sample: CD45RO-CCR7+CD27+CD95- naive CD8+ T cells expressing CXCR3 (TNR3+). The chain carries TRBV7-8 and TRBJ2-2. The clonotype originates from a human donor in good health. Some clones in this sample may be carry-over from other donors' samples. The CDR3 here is CASSLVYYSANTGELFF.